This T cell receptor beta chain was observed in a study of blood T cell repertoires in COVID-19. The data were produced by immunoSEQ multiplex PCR, yet TCRdb's version contains in-frame clones alone and is incomplete. The data show about 100,000 clones, 91% seen once. Germline V gene lookup returns CDR1 SQVTM and CDR2 ANQGSEA. Trimming removed 0 bases from V and 2 bases from J, with 7 bases in between. The CDR3 extends over 13 amino acids. This chain joins TRBV29-1 and TRBJ1-2, with D unresolved. This sequence originates from a man aged 18 to 29 with acute or convalescent COVID-19. The sequenced sample consisted of peripheral blood. CDR3 DNA sequence: TGCAGCGTTGAAGAGTTCCAGAACTATGGCTACACCTTC. Its translation is CSVEEFQNYGYTF.